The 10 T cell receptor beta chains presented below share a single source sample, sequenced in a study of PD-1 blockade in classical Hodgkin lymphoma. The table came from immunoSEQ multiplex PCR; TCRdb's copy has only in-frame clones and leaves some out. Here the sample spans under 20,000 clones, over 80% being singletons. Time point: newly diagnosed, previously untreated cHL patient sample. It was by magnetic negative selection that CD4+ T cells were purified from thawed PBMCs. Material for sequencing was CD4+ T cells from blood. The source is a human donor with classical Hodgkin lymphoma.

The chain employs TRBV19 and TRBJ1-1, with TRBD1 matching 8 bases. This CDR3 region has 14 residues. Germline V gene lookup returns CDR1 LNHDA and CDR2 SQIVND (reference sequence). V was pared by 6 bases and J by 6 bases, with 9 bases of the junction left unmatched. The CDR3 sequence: CASRAGQGRPEAFF. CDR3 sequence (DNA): TGTGCCAGTAGGGCAGGACAGGGAAGGCCTGAAGCTTTCTTT.

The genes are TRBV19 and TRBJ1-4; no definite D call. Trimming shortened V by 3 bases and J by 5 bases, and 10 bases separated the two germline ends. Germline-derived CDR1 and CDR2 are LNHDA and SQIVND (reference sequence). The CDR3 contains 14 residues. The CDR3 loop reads CASSIGQINEKLFF. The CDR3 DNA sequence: TGTGCCAGTAGTATTGGGCAGATAAATGAAAAACTGTTTTTT.

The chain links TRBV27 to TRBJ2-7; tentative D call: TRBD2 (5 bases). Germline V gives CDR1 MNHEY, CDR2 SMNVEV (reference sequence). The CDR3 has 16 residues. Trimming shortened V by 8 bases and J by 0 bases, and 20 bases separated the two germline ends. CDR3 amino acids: CASPPGVAHSSYEQYF. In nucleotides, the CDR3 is TGTGCCAGCCCCCCCGGGGTAGCGCATAGCTCCTACGAGCAGTACTTC.

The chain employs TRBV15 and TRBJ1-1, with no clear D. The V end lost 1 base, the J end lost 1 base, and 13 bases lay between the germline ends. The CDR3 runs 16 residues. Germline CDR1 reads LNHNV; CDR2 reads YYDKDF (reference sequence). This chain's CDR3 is CATSRARYWGNTEAFF. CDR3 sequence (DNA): TGTGCCACCAGCAGAGCGAGATATTGGGGGAACACTGAAGCTTTCTTT.

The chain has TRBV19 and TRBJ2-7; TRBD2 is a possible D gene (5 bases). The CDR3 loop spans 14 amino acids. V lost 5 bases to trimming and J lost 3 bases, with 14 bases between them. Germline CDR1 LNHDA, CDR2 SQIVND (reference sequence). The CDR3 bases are TGTGCCAGTAGTTCAGTGACCGACTACTACGAGCAGTACTTC. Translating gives CASSSVTDYYEQYF. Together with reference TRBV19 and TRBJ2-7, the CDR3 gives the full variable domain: DGGITQSPKYLFRKEGQNVTLSCEQNLNHDAMYWYRQDPGQGLRLIYYSQIVNDFQKGDIAEGYSVSREKKESFPLTVTSAQKNPTAFYLCASSSVTDYYEQYFGPGTRLTVT.

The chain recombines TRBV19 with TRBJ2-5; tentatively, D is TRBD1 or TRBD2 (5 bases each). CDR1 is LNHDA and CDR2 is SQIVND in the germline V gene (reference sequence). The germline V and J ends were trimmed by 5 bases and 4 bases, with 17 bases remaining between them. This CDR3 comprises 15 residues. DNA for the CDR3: TGTGCCAGTAGTGTCACCGGGGCCCACCTAGAGACCCAGTACTTC. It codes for CASSVTGAHLETQYF.

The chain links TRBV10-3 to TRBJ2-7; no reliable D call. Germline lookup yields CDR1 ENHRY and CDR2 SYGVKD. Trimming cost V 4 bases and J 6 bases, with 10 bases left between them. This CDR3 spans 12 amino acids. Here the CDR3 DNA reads TGTGCCATCAGTGCTAGGACGGGCGAGCAGTACTTC. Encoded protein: CAISARTGEQYF.

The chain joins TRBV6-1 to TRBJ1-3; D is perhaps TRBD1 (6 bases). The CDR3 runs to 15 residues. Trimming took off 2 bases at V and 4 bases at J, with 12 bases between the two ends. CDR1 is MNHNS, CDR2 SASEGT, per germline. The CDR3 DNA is TGTGCCAGCAGTGAACGATGGGGGCAAGGAAACACCATATATTTT. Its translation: CASSERWGQGNTIYF.

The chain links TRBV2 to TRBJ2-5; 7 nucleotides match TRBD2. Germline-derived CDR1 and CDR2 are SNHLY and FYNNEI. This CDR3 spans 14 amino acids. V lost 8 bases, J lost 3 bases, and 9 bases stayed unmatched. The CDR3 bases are TGTGCCAGCTCCCGATGGGGGGGGAAAGAGACCCAGTACTTC. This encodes CASSRWGGKETQYF.

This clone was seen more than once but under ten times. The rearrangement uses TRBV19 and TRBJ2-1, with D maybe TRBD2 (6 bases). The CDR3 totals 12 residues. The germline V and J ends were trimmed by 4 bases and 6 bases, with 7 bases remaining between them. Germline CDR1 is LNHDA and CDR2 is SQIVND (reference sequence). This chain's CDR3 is CASSTGGNEQFF. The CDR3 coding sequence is TGTGCCAGTAGTACCGGGGGCAATGAGCAGTTCTTC.